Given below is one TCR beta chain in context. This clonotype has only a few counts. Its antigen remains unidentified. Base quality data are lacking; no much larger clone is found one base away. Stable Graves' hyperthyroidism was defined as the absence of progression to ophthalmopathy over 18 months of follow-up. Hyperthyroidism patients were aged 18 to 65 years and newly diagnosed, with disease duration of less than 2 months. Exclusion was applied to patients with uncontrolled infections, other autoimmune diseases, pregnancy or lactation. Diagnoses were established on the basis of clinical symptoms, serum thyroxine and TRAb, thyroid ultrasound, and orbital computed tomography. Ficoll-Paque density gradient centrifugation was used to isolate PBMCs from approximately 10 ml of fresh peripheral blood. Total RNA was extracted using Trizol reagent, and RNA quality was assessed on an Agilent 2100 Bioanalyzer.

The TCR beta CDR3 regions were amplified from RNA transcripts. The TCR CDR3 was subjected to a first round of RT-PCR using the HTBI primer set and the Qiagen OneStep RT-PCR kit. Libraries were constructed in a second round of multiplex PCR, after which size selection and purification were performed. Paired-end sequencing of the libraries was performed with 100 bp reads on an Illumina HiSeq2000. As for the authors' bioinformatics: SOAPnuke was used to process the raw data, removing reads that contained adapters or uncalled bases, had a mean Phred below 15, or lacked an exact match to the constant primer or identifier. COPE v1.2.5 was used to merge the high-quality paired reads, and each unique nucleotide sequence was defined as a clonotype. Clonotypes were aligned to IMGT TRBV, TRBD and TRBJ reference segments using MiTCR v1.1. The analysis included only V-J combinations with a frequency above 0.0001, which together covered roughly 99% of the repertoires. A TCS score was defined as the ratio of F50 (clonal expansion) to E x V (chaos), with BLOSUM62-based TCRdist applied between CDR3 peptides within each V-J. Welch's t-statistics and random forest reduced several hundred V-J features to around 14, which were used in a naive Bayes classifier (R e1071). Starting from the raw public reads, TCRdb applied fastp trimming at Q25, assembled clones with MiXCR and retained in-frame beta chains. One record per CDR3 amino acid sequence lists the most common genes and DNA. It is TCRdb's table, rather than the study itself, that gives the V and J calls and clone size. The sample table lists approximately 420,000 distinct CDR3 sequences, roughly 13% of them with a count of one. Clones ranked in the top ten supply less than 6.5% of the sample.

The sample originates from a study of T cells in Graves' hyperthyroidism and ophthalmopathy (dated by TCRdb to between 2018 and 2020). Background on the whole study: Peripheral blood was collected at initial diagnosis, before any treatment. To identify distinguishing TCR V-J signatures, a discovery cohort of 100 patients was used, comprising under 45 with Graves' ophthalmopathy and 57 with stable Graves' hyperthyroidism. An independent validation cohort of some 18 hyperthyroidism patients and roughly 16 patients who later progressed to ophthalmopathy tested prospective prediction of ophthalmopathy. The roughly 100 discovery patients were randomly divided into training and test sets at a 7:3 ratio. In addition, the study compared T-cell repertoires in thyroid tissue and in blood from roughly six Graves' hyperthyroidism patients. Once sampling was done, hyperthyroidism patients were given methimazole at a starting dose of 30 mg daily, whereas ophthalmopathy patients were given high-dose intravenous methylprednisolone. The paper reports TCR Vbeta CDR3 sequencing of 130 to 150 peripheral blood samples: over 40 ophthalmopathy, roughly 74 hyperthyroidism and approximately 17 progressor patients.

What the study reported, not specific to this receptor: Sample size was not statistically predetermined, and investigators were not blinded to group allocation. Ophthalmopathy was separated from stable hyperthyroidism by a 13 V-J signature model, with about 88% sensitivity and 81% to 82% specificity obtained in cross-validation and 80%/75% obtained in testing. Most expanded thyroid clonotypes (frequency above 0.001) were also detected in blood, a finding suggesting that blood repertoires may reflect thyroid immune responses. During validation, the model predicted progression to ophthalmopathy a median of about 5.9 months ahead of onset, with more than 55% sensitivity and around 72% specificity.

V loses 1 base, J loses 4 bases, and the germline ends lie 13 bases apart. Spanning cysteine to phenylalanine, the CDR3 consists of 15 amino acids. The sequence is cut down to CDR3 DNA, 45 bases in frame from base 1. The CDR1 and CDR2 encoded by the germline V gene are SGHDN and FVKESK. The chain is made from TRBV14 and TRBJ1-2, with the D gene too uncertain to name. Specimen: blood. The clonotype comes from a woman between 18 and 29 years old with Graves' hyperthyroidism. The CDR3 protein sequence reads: CASSQVFGPSYGYTF. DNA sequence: TGTGCCAGCAGCCAAGTTTTTGGACCCAGCTATGGCTACACCTTC.